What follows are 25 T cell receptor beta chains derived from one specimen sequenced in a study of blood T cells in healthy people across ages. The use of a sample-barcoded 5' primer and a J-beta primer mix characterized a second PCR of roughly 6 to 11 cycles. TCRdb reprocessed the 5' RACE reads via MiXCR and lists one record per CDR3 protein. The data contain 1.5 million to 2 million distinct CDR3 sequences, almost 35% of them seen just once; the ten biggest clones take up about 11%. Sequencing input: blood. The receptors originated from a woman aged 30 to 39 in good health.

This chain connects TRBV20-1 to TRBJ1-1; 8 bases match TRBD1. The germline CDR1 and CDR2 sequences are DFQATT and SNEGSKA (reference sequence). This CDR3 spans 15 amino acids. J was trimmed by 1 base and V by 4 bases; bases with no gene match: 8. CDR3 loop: CSATGGSTPNTEAFF. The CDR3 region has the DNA TGCAGTGCTACAGGGGGCTCCACCCCGAACACTGAAGCTTTCTTT.

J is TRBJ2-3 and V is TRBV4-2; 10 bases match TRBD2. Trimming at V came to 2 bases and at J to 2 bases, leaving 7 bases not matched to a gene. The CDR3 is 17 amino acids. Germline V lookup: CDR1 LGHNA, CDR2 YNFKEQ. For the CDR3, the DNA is TGTGCCAGCAGCCAACTGGGACTAGCGAGGGACACAGATACGCAGTATTTT. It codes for CASSQLGLARDTDTQYF.

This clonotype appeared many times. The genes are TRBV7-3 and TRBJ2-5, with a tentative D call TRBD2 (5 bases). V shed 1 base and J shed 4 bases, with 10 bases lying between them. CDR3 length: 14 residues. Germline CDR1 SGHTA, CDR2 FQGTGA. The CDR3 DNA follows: TGTGCCAGCAGCTTAAGTACCGGAGGAGAGACCCAGTACTTC. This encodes CASSLSTGGETQYF.

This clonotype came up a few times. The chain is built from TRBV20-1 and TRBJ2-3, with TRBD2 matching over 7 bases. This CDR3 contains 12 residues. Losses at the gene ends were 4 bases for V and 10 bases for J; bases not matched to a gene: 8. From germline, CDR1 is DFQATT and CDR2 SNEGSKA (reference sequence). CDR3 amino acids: CSATPGGIPQYF. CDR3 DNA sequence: TGCAGTGCTACACCGGGAGGCATCCCGCAGTATTTT.

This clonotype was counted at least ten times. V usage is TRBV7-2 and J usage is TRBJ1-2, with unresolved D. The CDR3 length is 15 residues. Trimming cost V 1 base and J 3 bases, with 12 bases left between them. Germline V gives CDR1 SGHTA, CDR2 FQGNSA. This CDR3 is CASSLVPESYYGYTF. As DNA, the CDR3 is TGTGCCAGCAGCTTAGTGCCCGAGTCGTACTATGGCTACACCTTC.

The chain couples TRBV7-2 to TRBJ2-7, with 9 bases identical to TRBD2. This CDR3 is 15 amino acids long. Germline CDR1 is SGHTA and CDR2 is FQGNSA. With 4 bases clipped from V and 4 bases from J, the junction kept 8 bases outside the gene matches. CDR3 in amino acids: CASSYPGLARYEQYF. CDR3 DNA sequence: TGTGCCAGCAGCTATCCGGGACTAGCTAGGTACGAGCAGTACTTC.

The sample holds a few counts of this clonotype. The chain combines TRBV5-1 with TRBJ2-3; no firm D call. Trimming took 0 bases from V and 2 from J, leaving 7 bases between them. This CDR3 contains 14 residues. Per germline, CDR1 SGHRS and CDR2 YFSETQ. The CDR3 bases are TGCGCCAGCAGCTTGGACGGCTTCACAGATACGCAGTATTTT. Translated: CASSLDGFTDTQYF.

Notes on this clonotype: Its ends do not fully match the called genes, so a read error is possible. The CDR3 protein is CAGSLTSAYNEQFF. CDR3 nucleotides: TGTGCCGGCAGTTTAACTAGCGCCTACAATGAGCAGTTCTTC. The V call is TRBV28, the J call TRBJ2-1; 7 bases fit TRBD2. This CDR3 region has 14 residues. Looked up from germline, CDR1 is MDHEN and CDR2 is SYDVKM.

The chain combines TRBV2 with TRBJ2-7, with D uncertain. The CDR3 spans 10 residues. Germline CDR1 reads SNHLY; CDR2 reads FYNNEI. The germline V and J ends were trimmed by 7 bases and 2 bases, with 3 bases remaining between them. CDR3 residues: CASNPYEQYF. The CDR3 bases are TGTGCCAGCAACCCCTACGAGCAGTACTTC.

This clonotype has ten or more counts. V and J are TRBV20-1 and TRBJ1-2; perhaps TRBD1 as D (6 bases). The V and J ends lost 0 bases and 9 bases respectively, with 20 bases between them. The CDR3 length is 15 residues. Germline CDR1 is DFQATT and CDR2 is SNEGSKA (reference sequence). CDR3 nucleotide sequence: TGCAGTGCTAGAGATTTAGGTTTGGGGGGGCGAAGCTACACCTTC. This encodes CSARDLGLGGRSYTF.

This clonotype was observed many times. The CDR3: CSVESQWRDTQYF. CDR3 DNA sequence: TGCAGCGTTGAGTCGCAGTGGCGAGATACGCAGTATTTT. The chain uses TRBV29-1 and TRBJ2-3; D is unresolved. The germline CDR1 and CDR2 sequences are SQVTM and ANQGSEA. The CDR3 spans 13 residues. Trimming stripped 3 bases from V and 5 bases from J, with 12 bases between.

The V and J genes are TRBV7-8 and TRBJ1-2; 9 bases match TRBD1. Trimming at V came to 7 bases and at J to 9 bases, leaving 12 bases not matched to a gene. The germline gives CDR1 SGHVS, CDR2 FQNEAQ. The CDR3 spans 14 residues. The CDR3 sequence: CASTHRGQTDSYTF. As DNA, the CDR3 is TGTGCCAGCACCCACAGGGGGCAGACGGATAGCTACACCTTC. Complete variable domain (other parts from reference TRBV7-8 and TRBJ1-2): GAGVSQSPRYKVAKRGQDVALRCDPISGHVSLFWYQQALGQGPEFLTYFQNEAQLDKSGLPSDRFFAERPEGSVSTLKIQRTQQEDSAVYLCASTHRGQTDSYTFGSGTRLTVV.

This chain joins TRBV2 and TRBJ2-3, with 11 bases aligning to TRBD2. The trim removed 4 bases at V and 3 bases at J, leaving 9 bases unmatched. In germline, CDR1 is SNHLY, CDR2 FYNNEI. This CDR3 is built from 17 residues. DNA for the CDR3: TGTGCCAGCAGTGCGGTACTAGCGGGAGTTAAAACAGATACGCAGTATTTT. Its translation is CASSAVLAGVKTDTQYF. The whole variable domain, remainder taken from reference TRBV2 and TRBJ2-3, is EPEVTQTPSHQVTQMGQEVILRCVPISNHLYFYWYRQILGQKVEFLVSFYNNEISEKSEIFDDQFSVERPDGSNFTLKIRSTKLEDSAMYFCASSAVLAGVKTDTQYFGPGTRLTVL.

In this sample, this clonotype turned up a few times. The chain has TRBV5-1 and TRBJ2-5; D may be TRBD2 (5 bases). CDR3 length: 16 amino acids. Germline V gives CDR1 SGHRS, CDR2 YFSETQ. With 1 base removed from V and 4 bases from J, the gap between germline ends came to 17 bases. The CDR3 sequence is CASSLSGSNWVETQYF. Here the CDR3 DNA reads TGCGCCAGCAGCTTGAGTGGGAGCAACTGGGTAGAGACCCAGTACTTC.

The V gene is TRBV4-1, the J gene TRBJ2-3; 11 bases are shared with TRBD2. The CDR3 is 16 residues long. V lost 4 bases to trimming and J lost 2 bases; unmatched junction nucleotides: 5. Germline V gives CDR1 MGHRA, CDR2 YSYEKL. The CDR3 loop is CASSPTSGTPTDTQYF. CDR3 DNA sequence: TGCGCCAGCAGCCCGACTAGCGGGACACCCACAGATACGCAGTATTTT.

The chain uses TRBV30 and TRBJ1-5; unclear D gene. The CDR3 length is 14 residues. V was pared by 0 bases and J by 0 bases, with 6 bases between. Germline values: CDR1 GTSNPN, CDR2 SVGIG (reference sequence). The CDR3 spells CAWSVAGSNQPQHF. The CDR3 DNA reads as TGTGCCTGGAGTGTAGCGGGTAGCAATCAGCCCCAGCATTTT. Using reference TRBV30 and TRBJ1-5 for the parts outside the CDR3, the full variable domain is SQTIHQWPATLVQPVGSPLSLECTVEGTSNPNLYWYRQAAGRGLQLLFYSVGIGQISSEVPQNLSASRPQDRQFILSSKKLLLSDSGFYLCAWSVAGSNQPQHFGDGTRLSIL.

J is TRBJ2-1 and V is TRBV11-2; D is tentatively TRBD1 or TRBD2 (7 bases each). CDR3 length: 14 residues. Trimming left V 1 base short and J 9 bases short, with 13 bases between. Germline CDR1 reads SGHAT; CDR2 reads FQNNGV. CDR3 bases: TGTGCCAGCAGCTTAGGAGGGAGGGACAGTGAGCAGTTCTTC. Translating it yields CASSLGGRDSEQFF.

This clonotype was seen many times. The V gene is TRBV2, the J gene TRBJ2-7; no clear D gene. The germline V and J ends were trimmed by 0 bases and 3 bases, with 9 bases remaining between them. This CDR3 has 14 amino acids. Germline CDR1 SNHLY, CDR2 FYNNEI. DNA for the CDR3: TGTGCCAGCAGTGAAGCGCCTTCGTACTACGAGCAGTACTTC. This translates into CASSEAPSYYEQYF.

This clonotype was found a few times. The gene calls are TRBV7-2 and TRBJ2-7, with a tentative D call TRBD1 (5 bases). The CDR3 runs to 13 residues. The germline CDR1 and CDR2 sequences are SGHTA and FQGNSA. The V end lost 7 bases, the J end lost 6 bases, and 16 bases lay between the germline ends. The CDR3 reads CASTSGKGLEQYF. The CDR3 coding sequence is TGTGCCAGCACCTCAGGGAAGGGCCTCGAGCAGTACTTC. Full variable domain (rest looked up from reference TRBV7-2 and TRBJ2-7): GAGVSQSPSNKVTEKGKDVELRCDPISGHTALYWYRQSLGQGLEFLIYFQGNSAPDKSGLPSDRFSAERTGGSVSTLTIQRTQQEDSAVYLCASTSGKGLEQYFGPGTRLTVT.

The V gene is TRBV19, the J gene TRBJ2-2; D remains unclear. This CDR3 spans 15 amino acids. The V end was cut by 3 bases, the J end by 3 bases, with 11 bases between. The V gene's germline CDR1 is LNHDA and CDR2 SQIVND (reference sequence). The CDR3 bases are TGTGCCAGTAGTATCGTAGGTTTTGACACCGGGGAGCTGTTTTTT. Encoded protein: CASSIVGFDTGELFF.

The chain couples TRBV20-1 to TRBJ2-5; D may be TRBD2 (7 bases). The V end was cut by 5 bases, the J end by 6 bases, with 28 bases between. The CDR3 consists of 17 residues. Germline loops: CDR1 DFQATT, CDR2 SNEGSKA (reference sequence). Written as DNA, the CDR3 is TGCAGTGCTCCCTCGATAAGGGGGGGGGCCAGTGGACAGACCCAGTACTTC. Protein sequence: CSAPSIRGGASGQTQYF.

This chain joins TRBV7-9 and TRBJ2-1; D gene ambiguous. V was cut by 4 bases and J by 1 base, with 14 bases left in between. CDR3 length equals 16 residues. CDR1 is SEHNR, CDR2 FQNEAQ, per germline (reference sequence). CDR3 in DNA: TGTGCCAGCAGCTCATGGGTATCTAGATCCTACAATGAGCAGTTCTTC. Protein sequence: CASSSWVSRSYNEQFF.

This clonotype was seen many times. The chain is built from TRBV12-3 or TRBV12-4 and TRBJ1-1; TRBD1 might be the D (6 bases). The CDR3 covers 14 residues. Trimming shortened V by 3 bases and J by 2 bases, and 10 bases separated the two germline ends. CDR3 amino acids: CASSFDRTNTEAFF. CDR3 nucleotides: TGTGCCAGCAGTTTCGACAGGACCAACACTGAAGCTTTCTTT.

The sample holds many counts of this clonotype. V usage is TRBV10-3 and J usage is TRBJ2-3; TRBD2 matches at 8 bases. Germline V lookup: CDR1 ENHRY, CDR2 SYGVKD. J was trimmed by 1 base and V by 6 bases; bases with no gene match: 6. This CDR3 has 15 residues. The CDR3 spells CAIRVKAGGTDTQYF. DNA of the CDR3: TGTGCCATCAGAGTTAAAGCGGGGGGCACAGATACGCAGTATTTT.

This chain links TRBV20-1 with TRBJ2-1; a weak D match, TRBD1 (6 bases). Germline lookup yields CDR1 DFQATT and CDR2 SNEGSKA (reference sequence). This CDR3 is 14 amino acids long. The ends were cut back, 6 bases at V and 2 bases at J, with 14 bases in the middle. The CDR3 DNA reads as TGCAGTGCCCATCCTCGGACAGCCTACAATGAGCAGTTCTTC. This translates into CSAHPRTAYNEQFF.